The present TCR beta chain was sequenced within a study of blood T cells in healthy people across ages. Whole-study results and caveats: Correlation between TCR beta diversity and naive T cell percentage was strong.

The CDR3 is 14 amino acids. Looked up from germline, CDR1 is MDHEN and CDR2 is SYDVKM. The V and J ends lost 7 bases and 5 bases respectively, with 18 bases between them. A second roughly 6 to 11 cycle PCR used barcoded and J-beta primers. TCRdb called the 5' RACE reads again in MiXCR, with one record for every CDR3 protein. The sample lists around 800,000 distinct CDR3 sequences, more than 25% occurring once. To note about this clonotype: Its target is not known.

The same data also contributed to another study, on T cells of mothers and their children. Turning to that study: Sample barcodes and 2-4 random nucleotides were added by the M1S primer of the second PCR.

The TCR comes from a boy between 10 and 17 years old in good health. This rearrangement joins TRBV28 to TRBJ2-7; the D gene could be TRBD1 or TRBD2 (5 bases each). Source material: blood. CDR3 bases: TGTGCCAGCATGGACCCTTCGAGGGACCACGAGCAGTACTTC. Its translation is CASMDPSRDHEQYF. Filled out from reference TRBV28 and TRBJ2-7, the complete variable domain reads DVKVTQSSRYLVKRTGEKVFLECVQDMDHENMFWYRQDPGLGLRLIYFSYDVKMKEKGDIPEGYSVSREKKERFSLILESASTNQTSMYLCASMDPSRDHEQYFGPGTRLTVT.